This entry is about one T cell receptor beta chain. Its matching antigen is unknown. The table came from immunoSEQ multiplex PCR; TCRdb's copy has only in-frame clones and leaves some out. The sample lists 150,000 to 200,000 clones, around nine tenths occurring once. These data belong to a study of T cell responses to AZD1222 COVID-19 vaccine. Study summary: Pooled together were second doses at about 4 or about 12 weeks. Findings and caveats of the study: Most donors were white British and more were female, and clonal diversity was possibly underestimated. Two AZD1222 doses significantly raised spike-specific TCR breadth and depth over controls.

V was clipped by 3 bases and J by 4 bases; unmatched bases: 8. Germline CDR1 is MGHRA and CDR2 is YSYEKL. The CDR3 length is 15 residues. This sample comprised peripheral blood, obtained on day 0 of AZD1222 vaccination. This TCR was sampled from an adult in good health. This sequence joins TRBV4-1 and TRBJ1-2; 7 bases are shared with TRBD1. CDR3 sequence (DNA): TGCGCCAGCAGCCAGGGGGAAGGGGGCTTCTATGGCTACACCTTC. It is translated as CASSQGEGGFYGYTF.